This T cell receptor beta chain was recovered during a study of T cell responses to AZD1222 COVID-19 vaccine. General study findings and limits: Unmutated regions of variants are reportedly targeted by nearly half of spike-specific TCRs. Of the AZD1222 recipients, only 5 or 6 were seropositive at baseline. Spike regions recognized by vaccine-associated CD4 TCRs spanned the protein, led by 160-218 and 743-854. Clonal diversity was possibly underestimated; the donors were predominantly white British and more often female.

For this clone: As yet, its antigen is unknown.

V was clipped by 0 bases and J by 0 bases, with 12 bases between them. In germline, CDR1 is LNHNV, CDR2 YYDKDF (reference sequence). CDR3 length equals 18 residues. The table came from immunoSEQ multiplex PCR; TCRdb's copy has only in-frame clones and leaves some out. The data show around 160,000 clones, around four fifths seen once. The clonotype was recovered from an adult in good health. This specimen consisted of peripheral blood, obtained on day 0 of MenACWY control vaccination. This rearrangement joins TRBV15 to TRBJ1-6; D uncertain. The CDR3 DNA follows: TGTGCCACCAGCAGAGATCGTATCGGGAGCTCCTATAATTCACCCCTCCACTTT. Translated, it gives CATSRDRIGSSYNSPLHF.